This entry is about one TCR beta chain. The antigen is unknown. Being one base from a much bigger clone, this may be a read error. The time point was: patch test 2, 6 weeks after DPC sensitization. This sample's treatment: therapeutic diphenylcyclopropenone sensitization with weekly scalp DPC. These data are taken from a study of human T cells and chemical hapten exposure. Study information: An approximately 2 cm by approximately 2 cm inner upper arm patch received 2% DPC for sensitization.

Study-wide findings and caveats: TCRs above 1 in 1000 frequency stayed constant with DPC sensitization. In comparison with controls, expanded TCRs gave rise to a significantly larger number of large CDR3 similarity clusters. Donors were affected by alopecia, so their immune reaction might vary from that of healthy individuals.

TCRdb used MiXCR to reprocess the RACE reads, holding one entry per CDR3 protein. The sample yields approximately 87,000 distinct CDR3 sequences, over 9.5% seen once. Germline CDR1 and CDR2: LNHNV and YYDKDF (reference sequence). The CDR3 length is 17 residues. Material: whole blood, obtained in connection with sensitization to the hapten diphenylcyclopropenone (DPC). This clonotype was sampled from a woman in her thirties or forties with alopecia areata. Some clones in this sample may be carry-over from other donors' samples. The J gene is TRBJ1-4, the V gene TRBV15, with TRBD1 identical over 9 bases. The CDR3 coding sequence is TGTGCCACCAGGCACCGGGACAGGGAAACCGTGGGTGAAGAACTGTTTTTT. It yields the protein CATRHRDRETVGEELFF.